The clone carrying this T cell receptor beta chain has at least ten counts. Its specificity is not known. Being one base from a much bigger clone, this may be a read error. This CDR3 is built from 13 residues. V lost 4 bases and J 0 bases, leaving 6 bases between the germline ends. Looked up from germline, CDR1 is SEHNR and CDR2 is FQNEAQ (reference sequence). The data stem from a study of T cell repertoires in cytomegalovirus infection. Looking at the study overall: Public signatures in TCR beta pointed to CMV infection and matching HLA type.

MiXCR, applied by TCRdb to the reads, yields one record per CDR3 protein. In the table there are more than 200,000 distinct CDR3 sequences, approximately 8.3% of which are singletons. Study-wide points: Within the response measured ex vivo, HLA-C-restricted CMV-specific TCR beta clonotypes were dominant. Cumulative frequency of public TCR beta families picked out carriers of CMV plus the relevant HLA.

The sequence was collected from a human donor in good health (CMV status not recorded). Some clones in this sample may be carry-over from other donors' samples. The chain links TRBV7-9 to TRBJ1-1, with D perhaps TRBD1 (5 bases). Sequencing was done on a sample of PBMCs. Here the CDR3 reads CASSSRVNTEAFF. For the CDR3, the DNA is TGTGCCAGCAGCTCCAGGGTGAACACTGAAGCTTTCTTT.